The clone carrying this T cell receptor (beta chain) was counted between two and nine times. Its antigen is still unknown. The data originate from a study of T cells in Graves' hyperthyroidism and ophthalmopathy. The study, taken as a whole, reports: Ophthalmopathy was distinguished from stable hyperthyroidism by 13 V-J signatures.

Under 3 months was the duration of disease in ophthalmopathy patients, who also had a Clinical Activity Score of at least 3 and a NOSPECS grade of at least 4. Germline values: CDR1 GTSNPN, CDR2 SVGIG (reference sequence). The V end was cut by 3 bases, the J end by 0 bases, with 15 bases between. The CDR3 sequence is 17 residues long. RNA transcripts provided the source from which TCR beta CDR3 regions were amplified. An initial round of RT-PCR targeting the TCR CDR3 relied on the HTBI primer set. Each CDR3 protein is one row after TCRdb ran MiXCR on the multiplex PCR reads. The table has around 360,000 distinct CDR3 sequences, approximately 14% seen once; the top ten hold about 21%.

The specimen was blood. The chain carries TRBV30 and TRBJ2-6; unclear D gene. The TCR comes from a woman between 55 and 75 years old with Graves' ophthalmopathy. The CDR3 nucleotides read TGTGCCTGGAGGGGATGGGTTGTTGGCTCTGGGGCCAACGTCCTGACTTTC. Encoded protein: CAWRGWVVGSGANVLTF.